Detailed here is one TCR beta chain. These data belong to a study of blood T cell repertoires in COVID-19. On the study more broadly: Donors in the United States, Italy and Spain gave samples during acute or convalescent COVID-19.

There are 16 residues in the CDR3. Trimming pared 3 bases from V and 2 bases from J, leaving 17 bases between. Per germline, CDR1 SGHRS and CDR2 YFSETQ. Only in-frame clones appear in the TCRdb table, and some are missing; sequencing was by immunoSEQ multiplex PCR. The sample carries about 130,000 clones, approximately 80% recorded once. Sequenced input: PBMCs or T cells enriched from blood (not recorded which). The TCR was taken from a man between 50 and 59 years old who had recovered from COVID-19. The rearrangement joins TRBV5-1 to TRBJ1-2, with D tentatively TRBD1 (6 bases). The CDR3, as DNA: TGCGCCAGCAGCTGGCATGGGCAGGGGACGAACTATGGCTACACCTTC. Translated, it gives CASSWHGQGTNYGYTF.